A selection of T cell receptor beta chains follows, all from one sample in a study of blood T cells in healthy people across ages. TCRdb reprocessed the 5' RACE reads with MiXCR, giving one entry per CDR3 protein. The table shows more than 1.4 million distinct CDR3 sequences, with about 40% occurring only once. Material for sequencing was blood. These receptors all stem from a woman between 18 and 29 years old in good health. Both conserved end residues are part of each CDR3. D genes are given only for firm matches. Expanded clones are given a class, and other clones once, few, many or no size at all.

D gene	clone size	CDR3 length	J gene	V gene	CDR3 protein	CDR3 DNA
TRBD1	few	15	TRBJ1-2	TRBV20-1	CSAQNRDRAHPHGTF	TGCAGTGCCCAAAACCGGGACAGGGCTCACCCTCACGGCACCTTC
TRBD1	few	15	TRBJ2-4	TRBV28	CASSSTGTGHRIQYF	TGTGCCAGCAGTTCAACCGGGACAGGGCATCGCATTCAGTACTTC
TRBD1	few	18	TRBJ1-1	TRBV27	CASSATGTENRGVTEAFF	TGTGCCAGCAGTGCAACCGGGACAGAAAATCGGGGTGTCACTGAAGCTTTCTTT
.	.	13	TRBJ2-3	TRBV29-1	CSVRAGLTDTQYF	TGCAGCGTTAGGGCAGGGTTAACAGATACGCAGTATTTT
.	many	17	TRBJ1-5	TRBV12-3/TRBV12-4	CASSLKVLGGASQPQHF	TGTGCCAGCAGTTTAAAAGTCCTGGGGGGGGCAAGTCAGCCCCAGCATTTT
TRBD2	few	16	TRBJ2-3	TRBV6-6	CASGLAGGYSTDTQYF	TGTGCCAGCGGTCTAGCGGGGGGCTATAGCACAGATACGCAGTATTTT
.	few	15	TRBJ2-3	TRBV7-2	CASSLVTGITDTQYF	TGTGCCAGCAGCTTAGTAACAGGAATCACAGATACGCAGTATTTT
TRBD2	.	14	TRBJ2-1	TRBV2	CASSEAGGAGEQFF	TGTGCCAGCAGTGAGGCGGGAGGGGCTGGTGAGCAGTTCTTC
.	.	15	TRBJ1-2	TRBV12-3/TRBV12-4	CASTIQQGAPGGYTF	TGTGCCAGCACCATCCAACAGGGAGCCCCCGGGGGCTACACCTTC
.	.	13	TRBJ2-7	TRBV14	CASSQDPGLEQYF	TGTGCCAGCAGCCAAGATCCGGGGCTCGAGCAGTACTTC
TRBD1	.	16	TRBJ2-1	TRBV3-1	CASSQAGQGTANEQFF	TGTGCCAGCAGCCAAGCGGGACAGGGTACAGCCAATGAGCAGTTCTTC
.	.	13	TRBJ1-1	TRBV28	CASSRDSGFEAFF	TGTGCCAGCAGTAGGGACTCTGGGTTTGAAGCTTTCTTT
TRBD2	.	14	TRBJ2-3	TRBV5-1	CASSYGTTSDTQYF	TGCGCCAGCAGCTACGGGACTACCTCCGATACGCAGTATTTT
.	.	15	TRBJ2-5	TRBV6-1	CASSETTRGTETQYF	TGTGCCAGCAGTGAAACTACGAGGGGCACAGAGACCCAGTACTTC
TRBD2	.	12	TRBJ2-1	TRBV20-1	CSASLAGGRRFF	TGCAGTGCTAGCCTAGCGGGAGGGCGGAGGTTCTTC
.	few	14	TRBJ2-7	TRBV20-1	CSAREAGLSYEQYF	TGCAGTGCTAGAGAGGCGGGCCTATCCTACGAGCAGTACTTC
TRBD1	.	15	TRBJ1-5	TRBV29-1	CSVKQGYPSNQPQHF	TGCAGCGTTAAACAGGGGTATCCGAGCAATCAGCCCCAGCATTTT
.	.	13	TRBJ2-5	TRBV12-3/TRBV12-4	CASSSGRVNEQYF	TGTGCCAGCAGCTCGGGACGGGTCAATGAGCAGTACTTC
TRBD1	.	16	TRBJ1-1	TRBV5-1	CASSLIPGTVNTEAFF	TGCGCCAGCAGCTTGATCCCCGGGACAGTAAACACTGAAGCTTTCTTT
TRBD2	.	16	TRBJ2-5	TRBV10-3	CAISESSGGGAHEQYF	TGTGCCATCAGCGAGTCTTCGGGAGGGGGGGCTCATGAGCAGTACTTC
.	.	18	TRBJ2-7	TRBV7-2	CASSLAMGTSPLYNEQYF	TGTGCCAGCAGCTTGGCCATGGGGACTTCCCCACTCTACAATGAGCAGTACTTC
TRBD1	.	16	TRBJ2-2	TRBV6-5	CASSRQGLGNTGELFF	TGTGCCAGCAGCCGACAGGGGCTCGGGAACACCGGGGAGCTGTTTTTT
TRBD1	.	16	TRBJ2-3	TRBV10-3	CAISDPGTGRTDTQYF	TGTGCCATCAGTGACCCCGGGACAGGGAGGACAGATACGCAGTATTTT
.	few	14	TRBJ1-1	TRBV12-3/TRBV12-4	CASSPHTRQVEAFF	TGTGCCAGCAGTCCCCACACCCGGCAGGTCGAAGCTTTCTTT
.	few	13	TRBJ1-1	TRBV28	CASSLMDRGEAFF	TGTGCCAGCAGTTTAATGGACAGAGGGGAAGCTTTCTTT
TRBD2	.	14	TRBJ2-7	TRBV4-1	CASSPTSGRDEQYF	TGCGCCAGCAGCCCAACTAGCGGGAGGGACGAGCAGTACTTC
.	.	12	TRBJ1-5	TRBV2	CASGSRNQPQHF	TGTGCCAGCGGTAGTAGAAATCAGCCCCAGCATTTT
TRBD2	.	19	TRBJ2-3	TRBV20-1	CSARDLSKGLAGGADTQYF	TGCAGTGCTAGAGACCTCTCCAAGGGACTAGCGGGAGGGGCAGATACGCAGTATTTT
.	few	16	TRBJ1-4	TRBV5-1	CASSIRTVGGGEKLFF	TGCGCCAGCAGCATACGGACAGTCGGAGGTGGAGAAAAACTGTTTTTT
.	few	20	TRBJ1-2	TRBV15	CATSFAPYFLDRTWFYGYTF	TGTGCCACCAGCTTCGCCCCATACTTTTTAGACAGGACTTGGTTCTATGGCTACACCTTC
.	.	15	TRBJ2-7	TRBV7-6	CASSLLGDSYNEQYF	TGTGCCAGCAGCTTACTGGGGGACTCCTACAATGAGCAGTACTTC
TRBD1	few	13	TRBJ2-5	TRBV20-1	CSVQTGERETQYF	TGCAGTGTCCAGACAGGGGAGCGGGAGACCCAGTACTTC
.	few	14	TRBJ1-6	TRBV28	CASSLRQNNSPLHF	TGTGCCAGCAGTTTACGCCAGAATAATTCACCCCTCCACTTT
TRBD1	.	17	TRBJ1-6	TRBV4-1	CASSLGTGGTYNSPLHF	TGCGCCAGCAGCCTCGGGACAGGGGGCACCTATAATTCACCCCTCCACTTT
TRBD2	.	12	TRBJ2-1	TRBV7-8	CARLAGQPEQFF	TGTGCCAGACTAGCGGGACAACCGGAGCAGTTCTTC
TRBD2	.	16	TRBJ2-1	TRBV3-1	CASSSPREGKYNEQFF	TGTGCCAGCAGCTCTCCGCGGGAGGGCAAATACAATGAGCAGTTCTTC
TRBD1	.	14	TRBJ1-4	TRBV20-1	CSARTGVSNEKLFF	TGCAGTGCTAGAACAGGGGTATCTAATGAAAAACTGTTTTTT
.	.	16	TRBJ1-2	TRBV5-1	CASSLDGGWDDYGYTF	TGCGCCAGCAGCTTGGATGGAGGGTGGGATGACTATGGCTACACCTTC
.	.	14	TRBJ1-2	TRBV6-1	CASSEGKGIAGYTF	TGTGCCAGCAGTGAAGGCAAGGGGATCGCTGGCTACACCTTC
TRBD2	few	15	TRBJ2-3	TRBV12-3/TRBV12-4	CASSPRAGHPDTQYF	TGTGCCAGCAGCCCTAGAGCGGGGCACCCAGATACGCAGTATTTT
.	.	14	TRBJ2-2	TRBV12-3/TRBV12-4	CASSVMSRDGELFF	TGTGCCAGCAGTGTAATGTCTAGGGACGGGGAGCTGTTTTTT
.	.	11	TRBJ1-4	TRBV29-1	CSVEDGRQLFF	TGCAGCGTTGAAGATGGTCGACAGCTGTTTTTT
.	.	15	TRBJ2-5	TRBV27	CASSPRTAKGNEQYF	TGTGCCAGCAGTCCCCGGACAGCAAAAGGCAATGAGCAGTACTTC
.	.	15	TRBJ1-6	TRBV15	CATSRVNSNNSPLHF	TGTGCCACCAGCAGAGTGAACAGTAATAATTCACCCCTCCACTTT
TRBD1	.	16	TRBJ2-7	TRBV10-1	CASSDLGQGSSYEQYF	TGCGCCAGCAGTGACTTGGGACAGGGGAGCTCCTACGAGCAGTACTTC
.	.	13	TRBJ1-1	TRBV5-1	CASSLDLAGEAFF	TGCGCCAGCAGCTTGGATCTGGCCGGGGAGGCTTTCTTT